These 3 T cell receptor beta chains share one sample of origin, sequenced in a study of blood T cell repertoires in COVID-19. Measured with immunoSEQ multiplex PCR; TCRdb has only the in-frame clones, and not every one. The table records about 100,000 clones, roughly 84% of them present only once. Sequencing used peripheral blood. Receptors were obtained from a man in his fifties or sixties with acute or convalescent COVID-19.

This clone has a handful of counts. This chain uses TRBV7-2 with TRBJ1-6; 9 bases agree with TRBD1. The CDR3 covers 15 residues. Germline lookup yields CDR1 SGHTA and CDR2 FQGNSA. The V and J ends lost 8 bases and 10 bases, in that order; junction bases with no gene match: 12. CDR3 sequence (DNA): TGTGCCAGCTCTTTTGTGGGACAGGGTGCGTCACCCCTCCACTTT. It codes for CASSFVGQGASPLHF.

This chain links TRBV30 with TRBJ1-6; 8 bases match TRBD1. The CDR3 sequence is 15 residues long. V lost 0 bases to trimming and J lost 5 bases; unmatched junction nucleotides: 3. Germline loops: CDR1 GTSNPN, CDR2 SVGIG (reference sequence). CDR3 protein: CAWSVRTGNNSPLHF. In nucleotides, the CDR3 is TGTGCCTGGAGTGTCCGGACAGGGAATAATTCACCCCTCCACTTT. The whole variable domain, remainder taken from reference TRBV30 and TRBJ1-6, is SQTIHQWPATLVQPVGSPLSLECTVEGTSNPNLYWYRQAAGRGLQLLFYSVGIGQISSEVPQNLSASRPQDRQFILSSKKLLLSDSGFYLCAWSVRTGNNSPLHFGNGTRLTVT.

This clone was counted only a few times. The V and J genes are TRBV27 and TRBJ2-7; possibly TRBD2 for D (7 bases). Germline V CDR1 and CDR2: MNHEY, SMNVEV (reference sequence). CDR3 length: 16 residues. Trimming left V 2 bases short and J 3 bases short, with 17 bases between. The CDR3 is CASSLGSRGALYEQYF. For the CDR3, the DNA is TGTGCCAGCAGTTTAGGTAGTCGGGGGGCACTCTACGAGCAGTACTTC.